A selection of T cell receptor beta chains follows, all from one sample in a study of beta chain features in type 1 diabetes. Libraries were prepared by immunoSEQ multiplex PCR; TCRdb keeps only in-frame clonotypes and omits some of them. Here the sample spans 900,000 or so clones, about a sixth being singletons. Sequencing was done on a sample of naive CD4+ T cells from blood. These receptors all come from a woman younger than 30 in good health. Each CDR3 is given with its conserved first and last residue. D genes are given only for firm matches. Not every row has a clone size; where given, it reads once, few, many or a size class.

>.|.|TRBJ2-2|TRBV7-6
CASSRDIGNTGELFF
TGTGCCAGCAGCCGGGACATCGGAAACACCGGGGAGCTGTTTTTT
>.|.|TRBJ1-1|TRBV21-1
CASSKKDRVGNTEAFF
TGTGCCAGCAGCAAAAAAGACAGGGTTGGGAACACTGAAGCTTTCTTT
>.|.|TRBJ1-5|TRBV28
CASSLWLGIGNQPQHF
TGTGCCAGCAGTTTATGGTTGGGAATCGGCAATCAGCCCCAGCATTTT
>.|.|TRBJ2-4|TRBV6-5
CASSMTVGQNIQYF
TGTGCCAGCAGCATGACAGTGGGACAAAACATTCAGTACTTC
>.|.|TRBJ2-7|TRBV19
CASSIPGYEQYF
TGTGCCAGTAGTATTCCGGGCTACGAGCAGTACTTC
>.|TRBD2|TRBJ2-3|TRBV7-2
CASSFQAGTSGRRSDTQYF
TGTGCCAGCAGCTTCCAGGCCGGGACTAGCGGGAGAAGGTCAGATACGCAGTATTTT
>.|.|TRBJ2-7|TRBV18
CASSPLPGQSSYEQYF
TGTGCCAGCTCACCTCTTCCGGGCCAAAGCTCCTACGAGCAGTACTTC
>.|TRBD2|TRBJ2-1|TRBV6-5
CASSGLASNEQFF
TGTGCCAGCTCGGGACTAGCCTCCAATGAGCAGTTCTTC
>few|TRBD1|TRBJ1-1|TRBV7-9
CASSPPGGMNTEAFF
TGTGCCAGCAGCCCCCCAGGGGGGATGAACACTGAAGCTTTCTTT
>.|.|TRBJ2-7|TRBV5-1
CASSLRQSSYEQYF
TGCGCCAGCAGCTTACGACAGAGTTCCTACGAGCAGTACTTC
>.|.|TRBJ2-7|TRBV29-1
CSVTGRNSYEQYF
TGCAGCGTTACAGGGCGTAACTCCTACGAGCAGTACTTC
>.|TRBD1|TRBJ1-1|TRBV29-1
CSGQGNTEAFF
TGCAGCGGACAGGGGAACACTGAAGCTTTCTTT
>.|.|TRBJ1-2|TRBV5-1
CASSLGQRNTNYGYTF
TGCGCCAGCAGCTTAGGACAGCGGAATACTAACTATGGCTACACCTTC
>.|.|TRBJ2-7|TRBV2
CASRGLRHVEQYF
TGTGCCAGCAGGGGACTCCGCCACGTCGAGCAGTACTTC
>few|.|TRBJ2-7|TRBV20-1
CSASDYEQYF
TGCAGTGCTAGCGACTACGAGCAGTACTTC
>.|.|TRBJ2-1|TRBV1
CTSSQAGLASYNEQFF
TGCACCAGCAGCCAAGCGGGACTAGCATCATACAATGAGCAGTTCTTC
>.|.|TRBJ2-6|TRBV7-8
CASSSRTNSGANVLTF
TGTGCCAGCAGCTCGAGGACTAACTCTGGGGCCAACGTCCTGACTTTC
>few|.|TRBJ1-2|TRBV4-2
CASSPQLDSYGYTF
TGTGCCAGCAGCCCTCAATTGGACAGTTATGGCTACACCTTC
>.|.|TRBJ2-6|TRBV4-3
CASSHDRSGANVLTF
TGCGCCAGCAGCCACGACCGCTCTGGGGCCAACGTCCTGACTTTC
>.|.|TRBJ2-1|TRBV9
CASSKPSYNEQFF
TGTGCCAGTAGCAAACCCTCCTACAATGAGCAGTTCTTC
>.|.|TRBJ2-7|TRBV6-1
CASSEGQGNYEQYF
TGTGCCAGCAGTGAAGGGCAGGGCAACTACGAGCAGTACTTC
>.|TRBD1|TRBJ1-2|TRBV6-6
CASSETGTYGYTF
TGTGCCAGCAGCGAGACAGGGACCTATGGCTACACCTTC
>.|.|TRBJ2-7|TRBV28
CASSTQTPDSQYF
TGTGCCAGCAGTACTCAAACCCCGGACAGCCAGTACTTC
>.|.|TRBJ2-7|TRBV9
CASSVAGGVNEQYF
TGTGCCAGCAGCGTAGCTGGGGGAGTAAACGAGCAGTACTTC
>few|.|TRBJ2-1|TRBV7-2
CASSLMGSSYNEQFF
TGTGCCAGCAGCTTAATGGGTAGCTCCTACAATGAGCAGTTCTTC
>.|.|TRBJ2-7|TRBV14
CASSQFYRAEQYF
TGTGCCAGCAGCCAATTCTACAGGGCCGAGCAGTACTTC
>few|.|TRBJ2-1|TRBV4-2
CATSGLSYNEQFF
TGTGCCACATCGGGACTGTCCTACAATGAGCAGTTCTTC
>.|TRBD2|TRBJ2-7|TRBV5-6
CASRIGLAGSNEQYF
TGTGCCAGCAGGATAGGACTAGCGGGAAGCAACGAGCAGTACTTC
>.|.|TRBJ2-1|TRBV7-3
CASSLRWSSYNEQFF
TGTGCCAGCAGCCTACGGTGGAGCTCCTACAATGAGCAGTTCTTC